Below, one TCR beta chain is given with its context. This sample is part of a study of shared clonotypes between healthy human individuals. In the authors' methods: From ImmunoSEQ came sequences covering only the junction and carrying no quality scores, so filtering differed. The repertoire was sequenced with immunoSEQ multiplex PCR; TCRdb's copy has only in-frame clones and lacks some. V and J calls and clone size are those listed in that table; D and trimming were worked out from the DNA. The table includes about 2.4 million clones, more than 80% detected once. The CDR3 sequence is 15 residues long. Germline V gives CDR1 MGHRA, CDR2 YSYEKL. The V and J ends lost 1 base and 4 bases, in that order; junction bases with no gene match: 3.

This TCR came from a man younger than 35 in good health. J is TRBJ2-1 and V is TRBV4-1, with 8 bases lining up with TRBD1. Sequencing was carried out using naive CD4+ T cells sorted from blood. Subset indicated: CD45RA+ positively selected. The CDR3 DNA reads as TGCGCCAGCAGCCAAGGTTACAGGGGGTACAATGAGCAGTTCTTC. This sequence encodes CASSQGYRGYNEQFF.